Listed here are 25 T cell receptor beta chains from one sample, sequenced in a study of blood T cell repertoires in COVID-19. Clones were read by immunoSEQ multiplex PCR, and TCRdb kept only the in-frame ones, dropping some. This table holds about 88,000 clones, roughly nine tenths found once. Specimen: peripheral blood. These receptors were taken from a human donor with active COVID-19. The donor label of this sample is uncertain.

The chain has TRBV7-2 and TRBJ1-4, with 10 bases aligning to TRBD1. V dropped 4 bases and J dropped 6; count of bases not matched to a gene: 5. The CDR3 totals 15 residues. The germline CDR1 and CDR2 sequences are SGHTA and FQGNSA. CDR3 amino acids: CASSSDRGHHEKLFF. The CDR3 coding sequence is TGTGCCAGCAGCTCTGACAGGGGGCATCATGAAAAACTGTTTTTT.

The chain uses TRBV10-3 and TRBJ2-1, with 8 bases fitting TRBD2. The germline CDR1 and CDR2 sequences are ENHRY and SYGVKD. V was pared by 5 bases and J by 6 bases, with 15 bases of the junction left unmatched. The CDR3 is 17 residues long. This CDR3 is CAISLQRGNTPFNEQFF. In DNA form, the CDR3 reads TGTGCCATCAGTCTCCAGCGGGGGAACACCCCCTTCAATGAGCAGTTCTTC.

This clone was seen more than once but under ten times. The V gene is TRBV7-9, the J gene TRBJ2-2; weak D call: TRBD2 (5 bases). V lost 5 bases and J 5 bases, leaving 15 bases between the germline ends. Per the germline V gene, CDR1 is SEHNR and CDR2 is FQNEAQ (reference sequence). The CDR3 loop spans 15 amino acids. The DNA for the CDR3 is TGTGCCAGCAGCCTCGGGTGGGGAGAAACCGGGGAGCTGTTTTTT. Translation: CASSLGWGETGELFF.

V is TRBV6-5 and J is TRBJ1-2; D not certain. Germline values: CDR1 MNHEY, CDR2 SVGAGI. This CDR3 is built from 16 residues. Trimming shortened V by 2 bases and J by 5 bases, and 18 bases separated the two germline ends. DNA of the CDR3: TGTGCCAGCAGTTACCTTCATTTGAACAGTCCTTATGGCTACACCTTC. It translates to CASSYLHLNSPYGYTF.

The chain combines TRBV28 with TRBJ1-3; 7 nucleotides line up with TRBD1. Trimming cost V 5 bases and J 1 base; bases outside gene matches: 11. There are 17 residues in the CDR3. The germline gives CDR1 MDHEN, CDR2 SYDVKM. CDR3 DNA: TGTGCCAGCAGTGTCACAGGGGTCCCCTTATCTGGAAACACCATATATTTT. It translates to CASSVTGVPLSGNTIYF.

The rearrangement joins TRBV19 to TRBJ2-3; TRBD2 is a possible D gene (7 bases). This CDR3 spans 16 amino acids. V was pared by 1 base and J by 2 bases, with 13 bases between. Germline lookup yields CDR1 LNHDA and CDR2 SQIVND (reference sequence). CDR3 coding DNA: TGTGCCAGTAGTATAGTCCGGGGGGCTAACACAGATACGCAGTATTTT. It translates to CASSIVRGANTDTQYF.

This rearrangement joins TRBV7-9 to TRBJ1-5; 8 nucleotides match TRBD1. This CDR3 spans 16 amino acids. Unmatched junction bases numbered 11, after V lost 5 bases and J lost 5 bases. Germline V CDR1 and CDR2: SEHNR, FQNEAQ (reference sequence). In nucleotides, the CDR3 is TGTGCCAGCAGCCAAGGGACAGGCGCTTATGATCAGCCCCAGCATTTT. This codes for CASSQGTGAYDQPQHF.

The V gene is TRBV6-2 or TRBV6-3, the J gene TRBJ2-7, with D unclear. The CDR3 has 15 amino acids. V dropped 6 bases and J dropped 1 base, with 16 bases sitting between them. Germline loops: CDR1 MNHEY, CDR2 SVGEGT. The CDR3 here is CASSRNTVLSYEQYF. The CDR3 DNA follows: TGTGCCAGCAGCCGAAACACAGTCCTATCCTACGAGCAGTACTTC.

The rearrangement joins TRBV5-4 to TRBJ2-3, with 11 bases aligning to TRBD2. Losses at the gene ends were 0 bases for V and 2 bases for J; bases not matched to a gene: 5. This CDR3 is built from 17 residues. Germline loops: CDR1 SGHNT, CDR2 YYREEE (reference sequence). CDR3 amino acids: CASSLEGSGGATDTQYF. Written as DNA, the CDR3 is TGTGCCAGCAGCTTGGAGGGTAGCGGGGGGGCCACAGATACGCAGTATTTT.

This clone was counted once. This sequence joins TRBV3-1 (or the pseudogene TRBV3-2) and TRBJ1-2, with a tentative D call TRBD1 (5 bases). V gave up 1 base and J gave up 8 bases, with 11 bases separating them. There are 13 residues in the CDR3. Germline V CDR1 and CDR2: LGHDT, YNNKEL (reference sequence). The CDR3 region has the DNA TGTGCCAGCAGCCAAGTAGCGGGGCAAGGCTACACCTTC. Its translation: CASSQVAGQGYTF.

This chain connects TRBV5-1 to TRBJ2-5, with 10 bases fitting TRBD2. From germline, CDR1 is SGHRS and CDR2 YFSETQ. This CDR3 is 17 amino acids long. V shed 7 bases, J shed 5 bases, and the junction held 17 bases outside the gene matches. CDR3 DNA sequence: TGCGCCAGCCGCGAGGGAAGTAGCGGGGGGAAAGGGGAGACCCAGTACTTC. This codes for CASREGSSGGKGETQYF. The variable domain in full, with the rest retrieved from reference TRBV5-1 and TRBJ2-5, is KAGVTQTPRYLIKTRGQQVTLSCSPISGHRSVSWYQQTPGQGLQFLFEYFSETQRNKGNFPGRFSGRQFSNSRSEMNVSTLELGDSALYLCASREGSSGGKGETQYFGPGTRLLVL.

Only a few counts were recorded for this clone. J is TRBJ1-5 and V is TRBV6-1; D gene unclear. Germline V lookup: CDR1 MNHNS, CDR2 SASEGT. V was trimmed by 1 base and J by 7 bases, leaving 8 bases between them. The CDR3 has 13 residues. This CDR3 reads CASSEGEVQPQHF. CDR3 nucleotides: TGTGCCAGCAGTGAAGGAGAGGTGCAGCCCCAGCATTTT.

The chain links TRBV7-2 to TRBJ2-1, with 11 positions matching TRBD2. CDR1 and CDR2 from the germline V gene are SGHTA and FQGNSA. The CDR3 sequence is 17 residues long. The V gene end was trimmed by 5 bases and the J gene end by 3 bases; junction bases not matched to a gene: 9. CDR3 residues: CASSPASLAGGYNEQFF. The CDR3 nucleotides read TGTGCCAGCAGCCCAGCCTCCCTAGCGGGGGGCTACAATGAGCAGTTCTTC. The whole variable domain, remainder taken from reference TRBV7-2 and TRBJ2-1, is GAGVSQSPSNKVTEKGKDVELRCDPISGHTALYWYRQSLGQGLEFLIYFQGNSAPDKSGLPSDRFSAERTGGSVSTLTIQRTQQEDSAVYLCASSPASLAGGYNEQFFGPGTRLTVL.

This clone showed up just a few times. The CDR3 loop is CASSREQGTEAFF. The CDR3 nucleotides read TGTGCCAGCAGCCGTGAACAGGGGACTGAAGCTTTCTTT. The J gene is TRBJ1-1, the V gene TRBV5-4; 7 bases line up with TRBD1. The CDR3 sequence is 13 residues long. Germline assignment: CDR1 SGHNT and CDR2 YYREEE (reference sequence). The J segment lost 5 bases and the V segment lost 4 bases, leaving 5 bases of the junction unmatched.

The V gene is TRBV20-1, the J gene TRBJ2-1; 8 bases are a match to TRBD2. This CDR3 is built from 15 residues. The ends lost 3 bases at V and 4 bases at J; junction bases unmatched: 8. Per germline, CDR1 DFQATT and CDR2 SNEGSKA (reference sequence). CDR3 sequence (DNA): TGCAGTGCTAGTGCCCAGCGGGGGCTTTACAATGAGCAGTTCTTC. It translates to CSASAQRGLYNEQFF.

The V call is TRBV7-3, the J call TRBJ2-3; TRBD2 agrees at 10 bases. The V segment lost 2 bases and the J segment 2 bases; nucleotides outside the gene matches: 10. CDR3 length equals 18 residues. Germline lookup yields CDR1 SGHTA and CDR2 FQGTGA. CDR3 protein: CASSLFGPSGGSTDTQYF. The CDR3 DNA reads TGTGCCAGCAGCTTATTTGGGCCTAGCGGGGGATCCACAGATACGCAGTATTTT. Full variable domain (rest looked up from reference TRBV7-3 and TRBJ2-3): GAGVSQTPSNKVTEKGKYVELRCDPISGHTALYWYRQSLGQGPEFLIYFQGTGAADDSGLPNDRFFAVRPEGSVSTLKIQRTERGDSAVYLCASSLFGPSGGSTDTQYFGPGTRLTVL.

V and J are TRBV4-3 and TRBJ2-3; D might be TRBD2 (6 bases). Germline V gene lookup returns CDR1 LGHNA and CDR2 YSLEER. Trimming stripped 4 bases from V and 2 bases from J, with 10 bases between. This CDR3 spans 14 amino acids. CDR3 DNA: TGCGCCAGCAGCCCGGACTACTTCACAGATACGCAGTATTTT. Protein: CASSPDYFTDTQYF.

This rearrangement joins TRBV2 to TRBJ2-2; 10 bases fit TRBD2. The J segment lost 7 bases and the V segment lost 3 bases, leaving 11 bases of the junction unmatched. The CDR3 covers 17 residues. The germline CDR1 and CDR2 sequences are SNHLY and FYNNEI. CDR3 coding DNA: TGTGCCAGCAGTGAGGAAGCGGGGGGGCCTTTTGGCGGGGAGCTGTTTTTT. Translating gives CASSEEAGGPFGGELFF.

This clone was found once. The chain has TRBV5-6 and TRBJ2-3; possible D gene TRBD1, 6 bases. Germline loops: CDR1 SGHDT, CDR2 YYEEEE. The CDR3 consists of 13 residues. With 5 bases removed from V and 6 bases from J, the gap between germline ends came to 13 bases. CDR3 DNA: TGTGCCAGCAGTAAAACACAGGGTGATACGCAGTATTTT. Amino acids: CASSKTQGDTQYF.

The chain has TRBV5-1 and TRBJ2-5; 9 nucleotides agree with TRBD1. V shed 4 bases, J shed 4 bases, and the junction held 8 bases outside the gene matches. The CDR3 is 15 amino acids. CDR1 is SGHRS and CDR2 is YFSETQ in the germline V gene. This CDR3 is CASSITGGGGETQYF. In nucleotides, the CDR3 is TGCGCCAGCAGCATAACAGGGGGCGGTGGAGAGACCCAGTACTTC.

This chain uses TRBV28 with TRBJ1-1, with TRBD1 matching over 7 bases. This CDR3 spans 16 amino acids. The germline CDR1 and CDR2 sequences are MDHEN and SYDVKM. V was pared by 2 bases and J by 4 bases, with 10 bases of the junction left unmatched. The CDR3 nucleotides are TGTGCCAGCAGTTTACTGGGGACAGCGACAGCCACTGAAGCTTTCTTT. Encoded protein: CASSLLGTATATEAFF.

The chain combines TRBV12-5 with TRBJ2-5, with D possibly matching TRBD2 (6 bases). This CDR3 comprises 14 residues. From germline, CDR1 is LGHNT and CDR2 FRNRAP. Trimming shortened V by 1 base and J by 7 bases, and 13 bases separated the two germline ends. CDR3 in DNA: TGTGCTAGTGGTTTGGGGACTACCACGAGGACCCAGTACTTC. As protein: CASGLGTTTRTQYF.

The J gene is TRBJ1-2, the V gene TRBV28; TRBD1 matches 8 bases. J gave up 8 bases and V 7 bases, and 12 bases lay outside the gene matches. This CDR3 has 14 residues. Germline CDR1 reads MDHEN; CDR2 reads SYDVKM. The CDR3 is CASNNQGADRGYTF. The CDR3 coding sequence is TGTGCCAGCAACAATCAGGGGGCGGATCGGGGCTACACCTTC.

This chain uses TRBV5-4 with TRBJ1-2; 8 positions match TRBD1. J lost 6 bases, V lost 4 bases, and 14 bases had no gene match. Germline V lookup: CDR1 SGHNT, CDR2 YYREEE (reference sequence). This CDR3 contains 16 residues. The CDR3 DNA reads TGTGCCAGCAGCCCGAACTTCCTGGGACAGGAAAATGGCTACACCTTC. Translating it yields CASSPNFLGQENGYTF.

The rearrangement links TRBV7-2 to TRBJ2-7; D is possibly TRBD2 (6 bases). The germline gives CDR1 SGHTA, CDR2 FQGNSA. There are 13 residues in the CDR3. Trimming left V 3 bases short and J 5 bases short, with 11 bases between. The CDR3 bases are TGTGCCAGCAGCTTTCGGGGGTTCAACGAGCAGTACTTC. Translation gives CASSFRGFNEQYF.